A selection of T cell receptor beta chains follows, all from one sample in a study of cytomegalovirus exposure and HLA in healthy donors. Assay used: immunoSEQ multiplex PCR; TCRdb lists only in-frame clones, some missing. The data contain about 160,000 clones, more than 80% of them seen just once; the ten biggest clones take up 2.4%. Sequencing was carried out using PBMCs. Every receptor here comes from a male donor in good health and CMV-seronegative. Each CDR3 is given with its conserved first and last residue. The D gene is left open where the match is weak. Some rows have no size entry. The others give once, few or many, or a class for an expanded clone.

v_call,clone_size,d_call,j_call,cdr3_aa,cdr3_nt
TRBV10-3,few,-,TRBJ1-5,CAIGRESLNQPQHF,TGTGCCATCGGCAGGGAATCCCTCAATCAGCCCCAGCATTTT
TRBV13,-,TRBD1,TRBJ2-4,CASSLSRGQGLAKNIQYF,TGTGCCAGCAGCTTAAGTCGAGGACAGGGGCTAGCCAAAAACATTCAGTACTTC
TRBV2,-,TRBD2,TRBJ2-3,CASSMGLAGGSTDTQYF,TGTGCCAGCAGCATGGGACTAGCGGGGGGTAGCACAGATACGCAGTATTTT
TRBV7-9,-,-,TRBJ2-7,CASSPLNYEQYF,TGTGCCAGCAGCCCCCTGAACTACGAGCAGTACTTC
TRBV7-6,-,TRBD2,TRBJ2-1,CASSPGTSGANEQFF,TGTGCCAGCAGCCCCGGGACTAGCGGAGCCAATGAGCAGTTCTTC
TRBV28,-,TRBD2,TRBJ2-7,CASRAPGLAGGGSSYEQYF,TGTGCCAGCAGGGCGCCGGGACTAGCGGGAGGGGGGAGCTCCTACGAGCAGTACTTC
TRBV28,-,-,TRBJ1-5,CASSSVPWQPQHF,TGTGCCAGCAGCTCGGTCCCGTGGCAGCCCCAGCATTTT
TRBV4-3,-,-,TRBJ1-2,CASSQVHRNNYGYTF,TGCGCCAGCAGCCAAGTCCACAGGAATAACTATGGCTACACCTTC
TRBV2,few,-,TRBJ2-1,CASSQSISNNEQFF,TGTGCCAGCAGTCAGTCAATTTCCAACAATGAGCAGTTCTTC
TRBV5-1,-,-,TRBJ2-5,CASSLQAPQETQYF,TGCGCCAGCAGCTTACAGGCTCCCCAAGAGACCCAGTACTTC
TRBV12-5,few,-,TRBJ1-1,CASGFGTPNTEAFF,TGTGCTAGTGGTTTCGGGACACCGAACACTGAAGCTTTCTTT
TRBV5-4,-,TRBD2,TRBJ2-1,CASSNQRGAGEQFF,TGTGCCAGCAGCAACCAGCGGGGGGCGGGTGAGCAGTTCTTC
TRBV5-4,-,-,TRBJ1-5,CASSSQGSVNQPQHF,TGTGCCAGCAGTTCTCAGGGTAGTGTGAATCAGCCCCAGCATTTT
TRBV27,few,TRBD1,TRBJ1-1,CASSRTDRAGTEAFF,TGTGCCAGCAGTCGAACAGACAGGGCTGGCACTGAAGCTTTCTTT